This TCR beta chain was identified in a study of T cells in Graves' hyperthyroidism and ophthalmopathy. General study points: Ophthalmopathy got predicted by the model a median approximately 6.4 months before its onset. Most expanded thyroid clonotypes above 0.001 recurred in blood. Ophthalmopathy was distinguished from stable hyperthyroidism by 13 V-J signatures.

The CDR3 totals 14 residues. The ends were cut back, 4 bases at V and 2 bases at J, with 11 bases in the middle. Germline-derived CDR1 and CDR2 are SGHTA and FQGNSA. Amplified TCR beta CDR3 regions came from RNA transcripts. A set of HTBI primers served as the primers for a first-round RT-PCR of the TCR CDR3. TCRdb processed the multiplex PCR reads anew with MiXCR; each CDR3 protein has one entry. The sample has a few hundred thousand distinct CDR3 sequences; 46% are singletons. For the diagnoses, clinical symptoms, serum thyroxine and TRAb, thyroid ultrasound and orbital computed tomography were used. The sample holds many counts of this clonotype. Antigen specificity is unknown.

The receptor was derived from an adult woman with Graves' disease, either hyperthyroidism or ophthalmopathy (not recorded which). The rearrangement links TRBV7-2 to TRBJ1-2; D not certain. Sequenced input: peripheral blood or thyroid tissue (not recorded which). CDR3 in amino acids: CASSYPGRNYGYTF. CDR3 in DNA: TGTGCCAGCAGCTATCCGGGGAGGAACTATGGCTACACCTTC. The whole variable domain, filled in from reference TRBV7-2 and TRBJ1-2, reads GAGVSQSPSNKVTEKGKDVELRCDPISGHTALYWYRQSLGQGLEFLIYFQGNSAPDKSGLPSDRFSAERTGGSVSTLTIQRTQQEDSAVYLCASSYPGRNYGYTFGSGTRLTVV.